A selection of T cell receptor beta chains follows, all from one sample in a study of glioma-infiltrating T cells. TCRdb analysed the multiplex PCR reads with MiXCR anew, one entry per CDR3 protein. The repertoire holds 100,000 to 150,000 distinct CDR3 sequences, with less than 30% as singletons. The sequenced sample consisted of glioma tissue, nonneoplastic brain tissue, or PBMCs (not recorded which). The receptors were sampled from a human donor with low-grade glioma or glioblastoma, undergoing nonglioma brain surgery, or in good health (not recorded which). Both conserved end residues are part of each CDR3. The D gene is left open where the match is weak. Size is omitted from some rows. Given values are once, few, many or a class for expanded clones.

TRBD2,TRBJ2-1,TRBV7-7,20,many,CASSPPPGLAGTSTYNEQFF,TGTGCCAGCAGCCCCCCGCCGGGACTAGCGGGGACGAGCACCTACAATGAGCAGTTCTTC
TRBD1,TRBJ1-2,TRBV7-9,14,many,CASSLAQGGYGYTF,TGTGCCAGCAGCTTAGCTCAGGGGGGCTATGGCTACACCTTC
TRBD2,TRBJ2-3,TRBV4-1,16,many,CASSQGTSGRADTQYF,TGCGCCAGCAGCCAAGGGACTAGCGGGAGGGCGGATACGCAGTATTTT
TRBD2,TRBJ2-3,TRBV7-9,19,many,CASSFSGFRLAGGTDTQYF,TGTGCCAGCAGCTTCAGTGGATTTCGACTAGCGGGAGGCACAGATACGCAGTATTTT
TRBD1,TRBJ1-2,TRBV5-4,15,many,CASSLQQTGNYGYTF,TGTGCCAGCAGCTTGCAACAGACAGGGAACTATGGCTACACCTTC
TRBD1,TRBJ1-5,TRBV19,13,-,CASWGQADQPQHF,TGTGCCAGTTGGGGACAGGCTGATCAGCCCCAGCATTTT
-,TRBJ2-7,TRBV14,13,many,CASSQLGTNEQYF,TGTGCCAGCAGCCAATTGGGGACCAACGAGCAGTACTTC
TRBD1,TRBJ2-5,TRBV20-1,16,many,CSARDIRQGVKETQYF,TGCAGTGCTAGAGATATAAGACAGGGGGTAAAAGAGACCCAGTACTTC
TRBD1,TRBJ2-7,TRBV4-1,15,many,CASSQVTGATYEQYF,TGCGCCAGCAGCCAGGTGACAGGGGCAACCTACGAGCAGTACTTC
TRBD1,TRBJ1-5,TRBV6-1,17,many,CATSGTGGPPYNQPQHF,TGTGCCACCTCCGGGACAGGGGGCCCCCCTTACAATCAGCCCCAGCATTTT
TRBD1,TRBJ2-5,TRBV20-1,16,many,CSARVLGTGGRETQYF,TGCAGTGCTAGAGTTCTAGGGACAGGGGGTAGAGAGACCCAGTACTTC
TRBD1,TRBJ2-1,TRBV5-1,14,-,CASSLSPIRQGRFF,TGCGCCAGCAGCTTATCTCCTATCAGACAGGGACGGTTCTTC
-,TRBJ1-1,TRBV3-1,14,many,CASAGSVWGTEAFF,TGTGCCAGCGCAGGATCAGTATGGGGGACTGAAGCTTTCTTT
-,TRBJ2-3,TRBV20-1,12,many,CSAYSGRDTQYF,TGCAGTGCTTATAGCGGAAGAGATACGCAGTATTTT
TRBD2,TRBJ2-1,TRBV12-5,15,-,CASGLVLASYNEQFF,TGTGCTAGTGGTTTGGTACTAGCGAGCTACAATGAGCAGTTCTTC
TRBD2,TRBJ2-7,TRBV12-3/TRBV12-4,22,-,CASSLHGTGVTSGSKSSYEQYF,TGTGCCAGCAGCCTCCACGGGACAGGGGTGACTAGCGGGAGCAAGAGCTCCTACGAGCAGTACTTC
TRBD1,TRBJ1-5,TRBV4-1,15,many,CASSRRTGSNQPQHF,TGCGCCAGCAGCCGAAGGACAGGGAGCAATCAGCCCCAGCATTTT
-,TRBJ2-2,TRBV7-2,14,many,CASSLVSNTGELFF,TGTGCCAGCAGCTTAGTCTCGAACACCGGGGAGCTGTTTTTT
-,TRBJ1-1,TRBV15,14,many,CATSRAGQNTEAFF,TGTGCCACCAGCAGAGCGGGACAGAACACTGAAGCTTTCTTT
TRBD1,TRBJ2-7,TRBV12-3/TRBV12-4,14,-,CASSWTGYSYEQYF,TGTGCCAGCAGTTGGACAGGGTACTCCTACGAGCAGTACTTC
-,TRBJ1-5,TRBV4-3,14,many,CASSQDRGGQPQHF,TGCGCCAGCAGCCAAGATAGGGGAGGGCAGCCCCAGCATTTT
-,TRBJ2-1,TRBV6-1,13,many,CASSPGSGNEQFF,TGTGCCAGCAGCCCCGGGAGCGGGAATGAGCAGTTCTTC
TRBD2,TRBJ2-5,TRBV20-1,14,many,CSAREGLAQETQYF,TGCAGTGCTAGAGAGGGACTAGCCCAAGAGACCCAGTACTTC
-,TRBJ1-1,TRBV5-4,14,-,CASSLAGPYTEAFF,TGTGCCAGCAGCTTGGCGGGCCCGTACACTGAAGCTTTCTTT
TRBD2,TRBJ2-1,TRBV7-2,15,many,CASSRTSGPHNEQFF,TGTGCCAGCAGCAGGACTAGCGGGCCCCACAATGAGCAGTTCTTC
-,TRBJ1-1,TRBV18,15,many,CASSPPERGGTEAFF,TGTGCCAGCTCACCTCCGGAACGAGGCGGGACTGAAGCTTTCTTT
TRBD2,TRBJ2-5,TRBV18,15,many,CASSIELAGEETQYF,TGTGCCAGCTCAATAGAACTAGCGGGAGAAGAGACCCAGTACTTC
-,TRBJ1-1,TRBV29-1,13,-,CSVVAGRNTKAFF,TGCAGCGTAGTTGCCGGCAGGAACACTAAAGCTTTCTTT
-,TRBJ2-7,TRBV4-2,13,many,CASSQGDIYEQYF,TGTGCCAGCAGCCAAGGGGACATTTACGAGCAGTACTTC
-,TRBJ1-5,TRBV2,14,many,CASTLLGGDQPQHF,TGTGCCAGCACCCTCCTAGGGGGGGATCAGCCCCAGCATTTT
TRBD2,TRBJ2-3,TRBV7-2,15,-,CASSLITSDLDTQYF,TGTGCCAGCAGCTTAATAACTAGCGATTTGGATACGCAGTATTTT
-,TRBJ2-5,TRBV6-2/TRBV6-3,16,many,CASSYSGRSWQETQYF,TGTGCCAGCAGTTACTCAGGCCGGAGTTGGCAAGAGACCCAGTACTTC
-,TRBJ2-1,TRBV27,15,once,CASSFQSGLGNEQFF,TGCGCCAGCAGTTTTCAATCGGGACTTGGCAATGAGCAGTTCTTC
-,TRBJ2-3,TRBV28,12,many,CASFTGRDTQYF,TGTGCCAGCTTTACTGGGCGAGATACGCAGTATTTT
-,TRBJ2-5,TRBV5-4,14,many,CASRYDSNQETQYF,TGTGCCAGCAGATACGACAGCAACCAAGAGACCCAGTACTTC
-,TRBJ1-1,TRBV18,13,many,CASSLTANTEAFF,TGTGCCAGCTCGTTGACAGCGAACACTGAAGCTTTCTTT
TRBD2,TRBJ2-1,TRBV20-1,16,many,CSARDLAGESYNEQFF,TGCAGTGCTAGAGACCTAGCGGGAGAATCATACAATGAGCAGTTCTTC
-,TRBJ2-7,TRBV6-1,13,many,CASSRQEPYEQYF,TGTGCCAGCAGTAGACAGGAGCCCTACGAGCAGTACTTC
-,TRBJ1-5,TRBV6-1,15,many,CASKQGGGYNQPQHF,TGTGCCAGTAAACAAGGCGGGGGGTACAATCAGCCCCAGCATTTT
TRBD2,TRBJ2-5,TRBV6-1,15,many,CASLKGGRAEETQYF,TGTGCCAGCCTAAAGGGCGGGAGGGCTGAAGAGACCCAGTACTTC
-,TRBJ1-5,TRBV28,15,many,CASSRPGRGNQPQHF,TGTGCCAGCAGTCGACCGGGACGGGGTAATCAGCCCCAGCATTTT
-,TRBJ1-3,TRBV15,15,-,CATSGDGGSGNTIYF,TGTGCCACCAGCGGAGATGGGGGCTCTGGAAACACTATATATTTT
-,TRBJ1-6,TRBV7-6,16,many,CASSPGRSSYNSPLHF,TGTGCCAGCAGCCCCGGACGGAGCTCCTATAATTCACCCCTCCACTTT
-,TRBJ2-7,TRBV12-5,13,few,CASGLGLLYEQYF,TGTGCTAGTGGTTTGGGACTGTTATACGAGCAGTACTTC
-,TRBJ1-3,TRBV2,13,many,CASMKGIGNTIYF,TGTGCCAGCATGAAAGGGATTGGAAACACCATATATTTT
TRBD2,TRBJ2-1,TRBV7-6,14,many,CASSPRAGVNEQFF,TGTGCCAGCAGCCCCAGGGCGGGAGTCAATGAGCAGTTCTTC
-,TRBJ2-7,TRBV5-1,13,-,CASSLREGYEQYF,TGCGCCAGCAGCTTGAGGGAAGGCTACGAGCAGTACTTC
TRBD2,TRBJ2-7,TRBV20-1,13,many,CSASLGRTYEQYF,TGCAGTGCTAGTCTCGGGAGGACCTACGAGCAGTACTTC
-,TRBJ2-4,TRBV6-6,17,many,CASSYYTGPIAKNIQYF,TGTGCCAGCAGTTACTACACTGGACCCATAGCCAAAAACATTCAGTACTTC
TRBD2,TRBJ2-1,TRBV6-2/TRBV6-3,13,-,CASSTRTSNEQFF,TGTGCCAGCTCCACTAGGACTAGCAATGAGCAGTTCTTC
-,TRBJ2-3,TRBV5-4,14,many,CASRWRGGEDTQYF,TGTGCCAGCAGATGGAGGGGGGGTGAAGATACGCAGTATTTT
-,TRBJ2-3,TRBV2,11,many,CASSESDTQYF,TGTGCCAGCAGTGAATCAGATACGCAGTATTTT
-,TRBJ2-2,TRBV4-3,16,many,CASSPSVSSNTGELFF,TGCGCCAGCAGCCCCTCGGTATCGTCGAACACCGGGGAGCTGTTTTTT
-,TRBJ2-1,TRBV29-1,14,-,CSVLRDEGRNEQFF,TGCAGCGTTCTGCGGGACGAGGGGAGGAATGAGCAGTTCTTC
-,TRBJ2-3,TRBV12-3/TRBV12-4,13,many,CASNSLSYNTQYF,TGTGCCAGCAATTCCTTGAGTTATAATACGCAGTATTTT